This entry describes one T cell receptor (beta chain). Antigen specificity is unknown. This specimen comes from a study of cytomegalovirus exposure and HLA in healthy donors. Per germline, CDR1 PRHDT and CDR2 FYEKMQ (reference sequence). This CDR3 has 14 residues. Trimming took off 3 bases at V and 6 bases at J, with 15 bases between the two ends. General observations from the study: Trimming of TCR beta V- and J-genes showed a link, identified in a later analysis, to a missense DCLRE1C variant. There was a cluster of highly shared sequence variants that was likely a sequencing artifact.

As for the donors, each was a healthy bone marrow donor. The PCR made use of 60 Vbeta and 13 Jbeta primers. TCRdb's copy holds only in-frame clones and misses some; the assay was immunoSEQ multiplex PCR. The sample records about 93,000 clones, over 60% being singletons. The clonotype originates from a boy younger than 18 in good health and CMV-seropositive. This rearrangement joins TRBV13 to TRBJ2-7, with a weak D call TRBD2 (5 bases). Sequencing used PBMCs. DNA of the CDR3: TGTGCCAGCAGCTTTGGAAGAGGAGGAGGCGAGCAGTACTTC. It translates to CASSFGRGGGEQYF.